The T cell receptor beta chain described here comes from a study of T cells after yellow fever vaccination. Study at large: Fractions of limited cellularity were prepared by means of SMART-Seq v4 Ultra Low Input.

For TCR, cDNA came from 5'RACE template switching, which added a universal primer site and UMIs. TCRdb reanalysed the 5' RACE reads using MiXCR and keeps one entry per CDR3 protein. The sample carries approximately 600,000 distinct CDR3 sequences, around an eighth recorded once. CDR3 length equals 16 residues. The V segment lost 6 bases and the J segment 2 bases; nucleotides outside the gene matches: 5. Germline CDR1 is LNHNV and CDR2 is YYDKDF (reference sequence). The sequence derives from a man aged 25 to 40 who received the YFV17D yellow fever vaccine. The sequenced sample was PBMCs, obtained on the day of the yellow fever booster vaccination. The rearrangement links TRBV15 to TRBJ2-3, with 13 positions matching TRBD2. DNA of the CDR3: TGTGCCACCAGAAGGGGACTAGCGGGATACACAGATACGCAGTATTTT. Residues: CATRRGLAGYTDTQYF.